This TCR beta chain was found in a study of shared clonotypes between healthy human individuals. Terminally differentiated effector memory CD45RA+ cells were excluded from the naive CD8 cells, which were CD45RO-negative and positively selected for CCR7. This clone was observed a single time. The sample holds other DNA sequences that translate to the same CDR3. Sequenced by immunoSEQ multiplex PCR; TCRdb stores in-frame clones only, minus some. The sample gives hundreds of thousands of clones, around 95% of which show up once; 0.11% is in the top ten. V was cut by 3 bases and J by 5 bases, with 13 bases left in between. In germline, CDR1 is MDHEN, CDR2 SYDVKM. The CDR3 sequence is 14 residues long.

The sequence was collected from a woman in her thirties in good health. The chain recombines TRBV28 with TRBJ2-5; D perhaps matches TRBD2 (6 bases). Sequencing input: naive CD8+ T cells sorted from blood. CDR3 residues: CASSFRGGVETQYF. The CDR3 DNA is TGTGCCAGCAGTTTTCGGGGCGGGGTGGAGACCCAGTACTTC.